Listed below are T cell receptor beta chains from one sample, sequenced in a study of tumor-infiltrating lymphocytes in primary liver carcinoma. TCRdb reanalysed the multiplex PCR reads using MiXCR and keeps one entry per CDR3 protein. The data contain approximately 79,000 distinct CDR3 sequences, roughly three quarters of them singletons. Sequenced: liver tumor tissue from sampling region 4. These receptors all stem from a man aged 40-49 years with primary liver carcinoma and hepatitis B virus infection. Both conserved end residues are part of each CDR3. D genes are given only for firm matches. Rows give clone size only sometimes, using once, few, many, or a class for an expanded clone.

V: TRBV5-6
size: .
length: 13
J: TRBJ1-5
D: .
CDR3: CVSNLGGRQPQHF
DNA: TGTGTCAGCAACTTGGGGGGCAGGCAGCCCCAGCATTTT

V: TRBV29-1
size: .
length: 14
J: TRBJ2-3
D: .
CDR3: CSVAEGGDIDTQFF
DNA: TGCAGCGTAGCGGAGGGGGGAGACATAGATACGCAGTTTTTT

V: TRBV4-1
size: .
length: 15
J: TRBJ2-7
D: .
CDR3: CASSPIDEPPYVWYF
DNA: TGCGCCAGCAGCCCTATAGATGAACCGCCCTACGTGTGGTACTTC

V: TRBV12-3/TRBV12-4
size: .
length: 12
J: TRBJ2-7
D: .
CDR3: CASSWRGSERYF
DNA: TGTGCCAGCAGTTGGAGGGGGTCCGAGCGGTACTTC

V: TRBV11-2
size: .
length: 16
J: TRBJ2-1
D: TRBD2
CDR3: CASSYSSTSGGGGGSF
DNA: TGTGCCAGCAGCTACTCTTCGACTAGCGGGGGGGGAGGCGGGTCATTC

V: TRBV20-1
size: .
length: 14
J: TRBJ1-5
D: .
CDR3: CSASIQRSNQPQHF
DNA: TGCAGTGCTTCGATCCAGCGGAGCAATCAGCCCCAGCATTTT

V: TRBV5-1
size: many
length: 16
J: TRBJ2-1
D: TRBD2
CDR3: CASSLDLSGRSNEQFF
DNA: TGCGCCAGCAGCTTGGATCTTAGCGGGAGGTCCAATGAGCAGTTCTTC

V: TRBV7-9
size: many
length: 13
J: TRBJ2-5
D: TRBD2
CDR3: CASSLTSSETQYF
DNA: TGTGCCAGCAGCCTGACTAGCTCGGAGACCCAGTACTTC

V: TRBV5-1
size: many
length: 14
J: TRBJ2-7
D: TRBD2
CDR3: CATASLAGASEQYF
DNA: TGCGCCACCGCATCGCTGGCGGGAGCTTCCGAGCAGTACTTC

V: TRBV7-9
size: .
length: 13
J: TRBJ2-2
D: .
CDR3: CASSHEGVGELFF
DNA: TGTGCCAGCAGCCACGAGGGGGTCGGGGAGCTGTTTTTT

V: TRBV20-1
size: few
length: 15
J: TRBJ2-1
D: .
CDR3: CSATPTSLTYNEQFF
DNA: TGCAGTGCCACCCCGACTAGTCTTACCTACAATGAGCAGTTCTTC

V: TRBV11-2
size: .
length: 15
J: TRBJ2-7
D: TRBD2
CDR3: CASSLSGTLPYDQYF
DNA: TGTGCCAGCAGCCTCAGCGGGACCCTACCCTACGACCAGTACTTC

V: TRBV11-2
size: .
length: 14
J: TRBJ2-7
D: .
CDR3: CASSPPAVGGEQYF
DNA: TGTGCCAGCAGCCCTCCGGCGGTAGGAGGGGAGCAGTACTTC

V: TRBV5-1
size: many
length: 16
J: TRBJ2-7
D: .
CDR3: CASSPQGGAGNYEQYF
DNA: TGCGCCAGCAGCCCCCAAGGAGGGGCCGGGAACTACGAGCAGTACTTC

V: TRBV12-3/TRBV12-4
size: many
length: 13
J: TRBJ1-1
D: .
CDR3: CASKQRGGTEAFF
DNA: TGTGCCAGCAAACAGAGGGGGGGTACTGAAGCTTTCTTT

V: TRBV5-8
size: few
length: 17
J: TRBJ2-5
D: TRBD2
CDR3: CASSGGLAGGIVETQYF
DNA: TGTGCCAGCAGTGGTGGACTAGCGGGAGGTATTGTGGAGACCCAGTACTTC

V: TRBV6-5
size: few
length: 15
J: TRBJ2-7
D: .
CDR3: CARSTIRRGIYEQYF
DNA: TGTGCCAGGAGTACCATAAGACGGGGCATCTACGAGCAGTACTTC

V: TRBV11-3
size: .
length: 18
J: TRBJ2-5
D: TRBD2
CDR3: CTSSLGVTSGSIQGTQHF
DNA: TGTACCAGCAGCTTAGGAGTGACTAGCGGTTCTATTCAAGGGACCCAGCACTTC

V: TRBV12-3/TRBV12-4
size: once
length: 12
J: TRBJ2-7
D: .
CDR3: CASSLGAVEQCF
DNA: TGTGCCAGTAGTTTGGGGGCTGTCGAGCAGTGCTTC

V: TRBV4-1
size: .
length: 16
J: TRBJ2-7
D: .
CDR3: CARSQDLHGIGNEQYF
DNA: TGCGCCAGAAGCCAAGATCTCCATGGGATAGGGAACGAGCAGTACTTC

V: TRBV29-1
size: .
length: 12
J: TRBJ1-3
D: .
CDR3: CSVGESGSTIYF
DNA: TGCAGCGTTGGAGAATCTGGAAGTACCATATATTTT

V: TRBV5-4
size: .
length: 15
J: TRBJ2-1
D: .
CDR3: CASRRYRDAWREQFF
DNA: TGTGCCAGCAGACGTTACCGGGACGCCTGGCGTGAGCAGTTCTTC

V: TRBV6-5
size: .
length: 16
J: TRBJ2-6
D: TRBD1
CDR3: CASSPRTGVGANVLTF
DNA: TGTGCCAGCAGTCCTCGAACAGGGGTAGGGGCCAACGTCCTGACTTTC

V: TRBV11-2
size: .
length: 16
J: TRBJ1-6
D: .
CDR3: CARSLGVPGEGSPLHF
DNA: TGTGCCAGGAGCTTAGGGGTCCCTGGAGAAGGGTCACCCCTCCACTTT

V: TRBV11-2
size: .
length: 15
J: TRBJ2-7
D: .
CDR3: CASSSLTGSPYEQYF
DNA: TGCGCCAGCAGCTCCTTGACAGGATCACCCTACGAGCAGTATTTC

V: TRBV5-1
size: many
length: 17
J: TRBJ2-2
D: TRBD2
CDR3: CASSSLFGAGVTGELFF
DNA: TGCGCCAGCAGCTCCCTCTTTGGGGCGGGAGTCACCGGGGAGCTGTTTTTT

V: TRBV29-1
size: .
length: 14
J: TRBJ2-7
D: .
CDR3: CSVIGIGVLYEQYF
DNA: TGCAGCGTGATCGGGATAGGGGTTTTGTACGAGCAGTACTTC

V: TRBV6-2/TRBV6-3
size: many
length: 12
J: TRBJ2-1
D: .
CDR3: CASSHLASEQFF
DNA: TGTGCCAGCAGCCACCTAGCAAGTGAGCAGTTCTTC

V: TRBV10-1
size: .
length: 13
J: TRBJ2-3
D: .
CDR3: CASSDTSTDTQYF
DNA: TGCGCCAGCAGTGATACTAGCACAGATACGCAGTATTTT

V: TRBV6-1
size: .
length: 15
J: TRBJ2-3
D: TRBD2
CDR3: CASSEGLAEADAQYF
DNA: TGTGCCAGCAGCGAAGGACTAGCGGAAGCAGATGCGCAGTATTTT

V: TRBV11-3
size: .
length: 14
J: TRBJ1-1
D: .
CDR3: CASSFTPTKTEAFF
DNA: TGTGCCAGCAGTTTCACGCCCACGAAGACTGAAGCTTTCTTT

V: TRBV21-1
size: many
length: 11
J: TRBJ1-1
D: .
CDR3: CASPSGRVAFF
DNA: TGTGCCAGCCCCTCTGGGAGGGTAGCTTTCTTT

V: TRBV6-6
size: many
length: 14
J: TRBJ1-2
D: .
CDR3: CASTPRAGATGYTF
DNA: TGTGCCAGCACCCCCAGGGCGGGGGCTACGGGCTACACCTTC

V: TRBV4-1
size: .
length: 15
J: TRBJ1-4
D: .
CDR3: CASSQEEWATERLFF
DNA: TGCGCCAGCAGCCAAGAAGAATGGGCTACTGAAAGACTGTTTTTT

V: TRBV29-1
size: .
length: 19
J: TRBJ2-3
D: TRBD2
CDR3: CSVKTRWGGGGFSTDTQYF
DNA: TGCAGCGTTAAAACTCGTTGGGGCGGGGGGGGGTTTAGCACAGATACGCAGTATTTT

V: TRBV29-1
size: .
length: 12
J: TRBJ1-2
D: .
CDR3: CRVAQTVDGCTF
DNA: TGCAGGGTTGCCCAGACAGTAGATGGCTGCACATTC

V: TRBV5-6
size: many
length: 19
J: TRBJ2-3
D: TRBD2
CDR3: CASNPTSGRAGTRTDTQYF
DNA: TGTGCCAGCAATCCGACTAGCGGGAGGGCCGGGACTCGTACAGATACGCAGTATTTT

V: TRBV19
size: .
length: 15
J: TRBJ2-3
D: TRBD1
CDR3: CASSSPGQYKDTQYF
DNA: TGTGCCAGTAGTTCTCCGGGACAGTACAAAGATACGCAGTATTTT

V: TRBV12-3/TRBV12-4
size: .
length: 13
J: TRBJ2-1
D: .
CDR3: CASSHRPCNGQFF
DNA: TGTGCCAGCAGCCATAGGCCCTGCAATGGGCAGTTCTTC

V: TRBV10-3
size: .
length: 15
J: TRBJ2-3
D: .
CDR3: CDISDGTSSTYTQYF
DNA: TGTGACATCAGTGACGGAACATCGAGCACATATACGCAGTATTTT

V: TRBV24-1
size: .
length: 12
J: TRBJ2-7
D: .
CDR3: CATSQGSYEQCF
DNA: TGTGCCACCAGTCAGGGATCCTACGAGCAGTGCTTC

V: TRBV28
size: many
length: 16
J: TRBJ1-5
D: .
CDR3: CASSFHGTWRNQPQHF
DNA: TGTGCCAGCAGTTTTCACGGGACGTGGCGAAATCAGCCCCAGCATTTT

V: TRBV30
size: .
length: 16
J: TRBJ1-5
D: .
CDR3: CGWSEAGSASDQPQHF
DNA: TGTGGCTGGAGTGAAGCCGGGTCAGCTAGCGATCAGCCCCAGCATTTT

V: TRBV6-5
size: many
length: 17
J: TRBJ2-1
D: TRBD2
CDR3: CASRAPGGTGGNNEQFF
DNA: TGTGCCAGCAGGGCTCCCGGGGGGACGGGAGGGAACAATGAGCAGTTCTTC

V: TRBV11-2
size: .
length: 17
J: TRBJ2-7
D: TRBD2
CDR3: CGSSLIGGLAGADEQYF
DNA: TGTGGCAGCAGCTTAATTGGTGGCCTAGCGGGCGCTGACGAGCAGTACTTC

V: TRBV7-8
size: .
length: 16
J: TRBJ2-3
D: .
CDR3: CVSSLVGVYSTDTQYF
DNA: TGTGTCAGCAGCTTAGTTGGTGTCTATAGCACAGATACGCAGTATTTT

V: TRBV6-5
size: .
length: 12
J: TRBJ2-7
D: .
CDR3: CASSQGPGGQYF
DNA: TGTGCCAGCAGTCAGGGGCCTGGCGGGCAATACTTC

V: TRBV11-2
size: medium-sized
length: 15
J: TRBJ2-5
D: TRBD2
CDR3: CASSLGLAGYETQYF
DNA: TGTGCCAGCAGCTTAGGACTAGCGGGATATGAGACCCAGTACTTC

V: TRBV4-2
size: .
length: 18
J: TRBJ2-3
D: TRBD2
CDR3: CVSSPQGAGGGGTDTQYF
DNA: TGCGTCAGCAGCCCCCAGGGAGCGGGAGGGGGGGGCACAGATACGCAGTATTTT

V: TRBV6-1
size: many
length: 13
J: TRBJ2-1
D: .
CDR3: CASSEALRNEQFF
DNA: TGTGCCAGCAGTGAAGCGCTCCGCAATGAGCAGTTCTTC

V: TRBV5-1
size: .
length: 13
J: TRBJ2-7
D: TRBD2
CDR3: CASKRGEGYEQYF
DNA: TGCGCCAGCAAGCGGGGGGAGGGCTACGAGCAGTACTTC

V: TRBV4-1
size: many
length: 15
J: TRBJ2-7
D: TRBD2
CDR3: CASSQALAGAYEQYF
DNA: TGCGCCAGCAGCCAAGCCCTAGCGGGAGCCTACGAGCAGTACTTC

V: TRBV6-4
size: many
length: 13
J: TRBJ1-1
D: TRBD1
CDR3: CASRRQGDTEAFF
DNA: TGTGCCAGCAGGCGGCAGGGGGACACTGAAGCTTTCTTT